This T cell receptor beta chain was identified during a study of control samples from healthy donors and cancer patients. V lost 4 bases, J lost 0 bases, and 4 bases lay in between. The CDR3 consists of 12 residues. Generated by immunoSEQ multiplex PCR, the TCRdb table keeps only in-frame clones and is missing some. The sample consists of about 160,000 clones, around 94% of them appearing once. This sequence originates from a man between 60 and 75 years old with colorectal cancer. The material sequenced was PBMCs. The chain is built from TRBV12-3 or TRBV12-4 and TRBJ2-7; no clear D. The CDR3 spells CASSYSSYEQYF. The DNA of the CDR3 is TGTGCCAGCAGTTATTCCTCCTACGAGCAGTACTTC.